This T cell receptor beta chain stems from a study of blood T cell repertoires in COVID-19. Study at large: Donors in the United States, Italy and Spain gave samples during acute or convalescent COVID-19.

The table came from immunoSEQ multiplex PCR; TCRdb's copy has only in-frame clones and leaves some out. The data contain about 360,000 clones, about 89% of them seen just once; the ten biggest clones take up 1.3%. Categorization into cohorts depended on clinical history that participants reported. Before being deemed recovered, Cohort 3 donors had two negative PCRs, clearance, or symptom resolution. V shed 0 bases and J shed 2 bases, with 9 bases lying between them. CDR1 is SGDLS, CDR2 YYNGEE, per germline. The CDR3 runs to 14 residues. This receptor was obtained from a man younger than 40 who had recovered from COVID-19. The specimen was PBMCs or T cells enriched from blood (not recorded which). V and J are TRBV9 and TRBJ2-7; D remains unclear. DNA for the CDR3: TGTGCCAGCAGCGTAGGGGTTGGAGCCTACGAGCAGTACTTC. This codes for CASSVGVGAYEQYF.